This entry lists 22 T cell receptor beta chains sequenced from one sample in a study of cytomegalovirus exposure and HLA in healthy donors. 13 Jbeta primers and 60 Vbeta primers were used for the PCR. Using immunoSEQ multiplex PCR, the repertoire was profiled, and TCRdb retains in-frame clones only, with some absent. The sample lists approximately 180,000 clones; roughly 76% were seen once. The sequencing sample was made of PBMCs. The receptors here all came from a woman younger than 35 in good health and CMV-seropositive.

This clone was recorded a few times. V gene TRBV29-1 combines with J gene TRBJ1-5; 7 bases match TRBD1. Trimming removed 7 bases from V and 9 bases from J; junction bases left unmatched: 12. CDR1 and CDR2 from the germline V gene are SQVTM and ANQGSEA. This CDR3 spans 13 amino acids. CDR3 sequence reads: CSGGETGTGPQHF. The CDR3 DNA sequence: TGCAGCGGTGGGGAGACAGGGACCGGGCCCCAGCATTTT. The complete variable domain, with remaining parts taken from reference TRBV29-1 and TRBJ1-5, reads SAVISQKPSRDICQRGTSLTIQCQVDSQVTMMFWYRQQPGQSLTLIATANQGSEATYESGFVIDKFPISRPNLTFSTLTVSNMSPEDSSIYLCSGGETGTGPQHFGDGTRLSIL.

This chain connects TRBV5-5 to TRBJ1-1; D is ambiguous. Trimming stripped 0 bases from V and 0 bases from J, with 6 bases between. CDR1 and CDR2 from the germline V gene are SGHKS and YYEKEE (reference sequence). The CDR3 has 14 amino acids. This CDR3 is CASSLGTMNTEAFF. The CDR3 DNA is TGTGCCAGCAGCTTGGGTACAATGAACACTGAAGCTTTCTTT. The variable domain in full, with the rest retrieved from reference TRBV5-5 and TRBJ1-1, is DAGVTQSPTHLIKTRGQQVTLRCSPISGHKSVSWYQQVLGQGPQFIFQYYEKEERGRGNFPDRFSARQFPNYSSELNVNALLLGDSALYLCASSLGTMNTEAFFGQGTRLTVV.

The V call is TRBV6-1, the J call TRBJ1-2; D unclear. Germline V lookup: CDR1 MNHNS, CDR2 SASEGT. The CDR3 length is 13 residues. V lost 1 base and J lost 4, with 7 bases in between. The CDR3 spells CASSEETGYGYTF. CDR3 nucleotide sequence: TGTGCCAGCAGTGAAGAAACGGGCTATGGCTACACCTTC.

This sequence joins TRBV6-5 and TRBJ1-1; perhaps TRBD1 as D (6 bases). The V gene lost 0 bases and the J gene lost 5 bases, with 10 bases spanning the gap. The CDR3 has 14 amino acids. Germline values: CDR1 MNHEY, CDR2 SVGAGI. The CDR3 loop reads CASSYSGGGTEAFF. The CDR3 DNA follows: TGTGCCAGCAGTTACTCGGGAGGGGGAACTGAAGCTTTCTTT.

The chain carries TRBV11-3 and TRBJ1-6, with D unclear. V shed 4 bases and J shed 0 bases, with 19 bases lying between them. Germline V gene sequence: CDR1 SGHNT, CDR2 YENEEA. This CDR3 comprises 19 residues. The DNA of the CDR3 is TGTGCCAGCAGCTCCCTGTTTGGAGGGCACAGCTCCTATAATTCACCCCTCCACTTT. Protein sequence: CASSSLFGGHSSYNSPLHF.

The V and J genes are TRBV5-1 and TRBJ2-3; 13 bases are a match to TRBD2. The germline CDR1 and CDR2 sequences are SGHRS and YFSETQ. The trim removed 0 bases at V and 2 bases at J, leaving 9 bases unmatched. This CDR3 is built from 19 residues. CDR3 sequence (DNA): TGCGCCAGCAGCTTGGAGGGACTAGCGGGGCGGTTCCCCACAGATACGCAGTATTTT. Residues: CASSLEGLAGRFPTDTQYF.

The chain links TRBV9 to TRBJ1-2; 8 nucleotides match TRBD1. V was pared by 3 bases and J by 2 bases, with 15 bases of the junction left unmatched. The CDR3 is 18 residues long. Germline assignment: CDR1 SGDLS and CDR2 YYNGEE. CDR3 sequence (DNA): TGTGCCAGCAGCGCCCTATCAGGGGGCGTTCTTGGGAACTATGGCTACACCTTC. Translating it yields CASSALSGGVLGNYGYTF.

This clone showed up just once. The chain has TRBV28 and TRBJ2-3, with D uncertain. The length of the CDR3 is 16 residues. The V end lost 4 bases, the J end lost 1 base, and 15 bases lay between the germline ends. Per germline, CDR1 MDHEN and CDR2 SYDVKM. CDR3 residues: CASSSRSQRGTDTQYF. As DNA, the CDR3 is TGTGCCAGCAGTTCGCGGAGCCAACGCGGCACAGATACGCAGTATTTT.

This clone was observed a single time. This chain joins TRBV6-5 and TRBJ2-7, with a weak D call TRBD1 (5 bases). Germline-derived CDR1 and CDR2 are MNHEY and SVGAGI. The CDR3 is 15 residues long. V lost 2 bases and J 0 bases, leaving 11 bases between the germline ends. The DNA for the CDR3 is TGTGCCAGCAGTTACGCACAGGACCTCTCCTACGAGCAGTACTTC. Translated: CASSYAQDLSYEQYF.

The sample holds one count of this clone. The V and J genes are TRBV27 and TRBJ2-3, with D unclear. The germline V gene encodes CDR1 MNHEY and CDR2 SMNVEV (reference sequence). The CDR3 has 11 amino acids. Trimming removed 3 bases from V and 6 bases from J, with 4 bases in between. CDR3 residues: CASSFGDTQYF. CDR3 nucleotides: TGTGCCAGCAGTTTCGGGGATACGCAGTATTTT.

J is TRBJ1-1 and V is TRBV5-8, with D maybe TRBD1 (5 bases). CDR3 length equals 16 residues. The germline V and J ends were trimmed by 0 bases and 6 bases, with 18 bases remaining between them. The germline CDR1 and CDR2 sequences are SGHTS and YDEGEE. The CDR3 spells CASSLVTGGVGAEAFF. DNA for the CDR3: TGTGCCAGCAGCTTGGTTACGGGCGGAGTAGGGGCTGAAGCTTTCTTT.

V is TRBV2 and J is TRBJ1-5; 10 positions match TRBD1. The CDR3 is 13 amino acids. Germline trimming cut 8 bases from V and 4 bases from J; bases unmatched to any gene: 2. Germline V gene sequence: CDR1 SNHLY, CDR2 FYNNEI. DNA of the CDR3: TGTGCCAGCGGGGGACAGGGGAATCAGCCCCAGCATTTT. Translating gives CASGGQGNQPQHF.

This clone was recorded once. In DNA, the CDR3 is TGTGCCAGCAGTATGGGGACAGGGGGCGCGGGGTCCCCCGTGGCCCAGTACTTC. Protein product: CASSMGTGGAGSPVAQYF. The gene calls are TRBV27 and TRBJ2-5; 12 bases fit TRBD1. This CDR3 has 18 residues. With V trimmed by 5 bases and J by 9 bases, 19 bases remained unmatched. CDR1 MNHEY and CDR2 SMNVEV come from the germline V gene (reference sequence).

A single count supports this clone. This chain joins TRBV28 and TRBJ1-2, with D maybe TRBD1 (5 bases). The CDR3 is 12 residues long. Trimming shortened V by 4 bases and J by 6 bases, and 9 bases separated the two germline ends. The germline gives CDR1 MDHEN, CDR2 SYDVKM. CDR3 amino acids: CASSSLQDGYTF. The CDR3 coding sequence is TGTGCCAGCAGTTCATTACAGGATGGCTACACCTTC.

The genes are TRBV5-1 and TRBJ2-1, with D possibly TRBD1 on 6 matching bases. This CDR3 has 14 amino acids. The germline V and J ends were trimmed by 1 base and 5 bases, with 10 bases remaining between them. Germline V gives CDR1 SGHRS, CDR2 YFSETQ. The CDR3 coding sequence is TGCGCCAGCAGCTTGACCAGGGGTGACAATGAGCAGTTCTTC. Translated: CASSLTRGDNEQFF.

With regard to this clone: The junction differs from germline at one of its ends, possibly a read error. The chain joins TRBV7-7 to TRBJ2-7, with TRBD2 identical over 7 bases. The CDR3 runs 13 residues. Germline assignment: CDR1 SSHAT and CDR2 FNYEAQ (reference sequence). The CDR3 loop reads CASSFQVAGEQYF. The CDR3 DNA sequence: TGTGCTAGCAGCTTCCAGGTAGCGGGCGAGCAGTACTTC.

The rearrangement joins TRBV18 to TRBJ2-2; D is possibly TRBD1 (5 bases). CDR1 is KGHSH and CDR2 is LQKENI in the germline V gene. The V and J ends lost 8 bases and 2 bases respectively, with 15 bases between them. The CDR3 extends over 15 amino acids. The CDR3 protein is CASTNERGNTGELFF. The CDR3 coding sequence is TGTGCCAGCACTAACGAAAGGGGTAACACCGGGGAGCTGTTTTTT.

In its sample, this clone was seen a few times. V is TRBV5-5 and J is TRBJ1-6; the D gene is possibly TRBD1 (5 bases). Trimming took 4 bases from V and 0 from J, leaving 17 bases between them. The CDR3 totals 18 residues. Germline-derived CDR1 and CDR2 are SGHKS and YYEKEE (reference sequence). The CDR3 coding sequence is TGTGCCAGCAGCCACCCAAGGGGCCTCTTCTCCTATAATTCACCCCTCCACTTT. This encodes CASSHPRGLFSYNSPLHF.

This clone has just a few counts. V usage is TRBV6-1 and J usage is TRBJ2-5; 9 nucleotides agree with TRBD2. The CDR3 has 15 amino acids. Germline V CDR1 and CDR2: MNHNS, SASEGT. V dropped 2 bases and J dropped 4; count of bases not matched to a gene: 5. CDR3 coding DNA: TGTGCCAGCAGTGAATCGGTTAGCGGGGGAGAGACCCAGTACTTC. Its translation is CASSESVSGGETQYF.

The sample holds one count of this clone. The rearrangement uses TRBV28 and TRBJ2-5; 7 bases are a match to TRBD2. The CDR3 runs to 13 residues. Per germline, CDR1 MDHEN and CDR2 SYDVKM. Germline trimming cut 8 bases from V and 2 bases from J; bases unmatched to any gene: 5. CDR3 in amino acids: CASGPGGQETQYF. In DNA form, the CDR3 reads TGTGCCAGCGGCCCGGGGGGACAAGAGACCCAGTACTTC.

This chain joins TRBV28 and TRBJ2-7; 8 nucleotides align to TRBD1. J lost 3 bases, V lost 5 bases, and 21 bases had no gene match. The CDR3 has 19 residues. CDR1 and CDR2 (germline): MDHEN, SYDVKM. The CDR3 here is CASSAIPPTDRGPFYEQYF. CDR3 in DNA: TGTGCCAGCAGTGCGATACCCCCAACCGACAGGGGTCCCTTCTACGAGCAGTACTTC.

V and J are TRBV5-5 and TRBJ2-3; 13 bases align to TRBD2. Trimming cost V 3 bases and J 2 bases; bases outside gene matches: 3. The germline CDR1 and CDR2 sequences are SGHKS and YYEKEE (reference sequence). The CDR3 is 16 residues long. CDR3 amino acids: CASSYGLAGVTDTQYF. The CDR3 nucleotides read TGTGCCAGCAGCTATGGACTAGCGGGGGTCACAGATACGCAGTATTTT.